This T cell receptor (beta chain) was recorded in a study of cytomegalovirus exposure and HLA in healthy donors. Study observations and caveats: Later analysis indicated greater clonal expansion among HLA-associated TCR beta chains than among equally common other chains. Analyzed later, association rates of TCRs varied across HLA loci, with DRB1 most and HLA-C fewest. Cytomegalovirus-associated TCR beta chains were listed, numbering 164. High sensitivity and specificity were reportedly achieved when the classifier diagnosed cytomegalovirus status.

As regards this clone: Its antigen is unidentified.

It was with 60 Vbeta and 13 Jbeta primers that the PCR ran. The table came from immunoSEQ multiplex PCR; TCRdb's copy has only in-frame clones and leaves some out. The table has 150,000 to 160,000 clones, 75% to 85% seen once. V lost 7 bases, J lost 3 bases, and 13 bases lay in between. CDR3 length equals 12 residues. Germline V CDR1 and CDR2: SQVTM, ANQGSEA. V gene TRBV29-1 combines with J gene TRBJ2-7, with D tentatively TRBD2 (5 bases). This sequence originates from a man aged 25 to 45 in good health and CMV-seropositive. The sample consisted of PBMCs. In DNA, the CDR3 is TGCAGCGCGTCGAGGGAGAGCTACGAGCAGTACTTC. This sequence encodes CSASRESYEQYF.